This T cell receptor (beta chain) was captured in a study of shared clonotypes between healthy human individuals. Germline values: CDR1 SGDLS, CDR2 YYNGEE. This CDR3 is built from 13 residues. V was clipped by 0 bases and J by 6 bases, with 7 bases between them. The repertoire was sequenced with immunoSEQ multiplex PCR; TCRdb's copy has only in-frame clones and lacks some. The profile covers 1,100,000 or so clones, with approximately 78% appearing a single time and 0.5% to 0.6% taken by the ten largest. Sequenced sample: memory CD4+ T cells from PBMCs. Specified subset: CD45RA-negative fraction. The clonotype was recovered from a young man in good health. Some clones in this sample may be carry-over from other donors' samples. V gene TRBV9 combines with J gene TRBJ2-1; no clear D. Written as DNA, the CDR3 is TGTGCCAGCAGCGTAGCGACCCCCAATGAGCAGTTCTTC. This gives the protein CASSVATPNEQFF.